This TCR beta chain came from a study of T cells in Graves' hyperthyroidism and ophthalmopathy. Using RNA transcripts as the source, TCR beta CDR3 regions were amplified. Primed by the HTBI set, a first-round RT-PCR was run on the TCR CDR3. Using its own MiXCR run on the multiplex PCR reads, TCRdb lists one record per CDR3 protein. The table includes approximately 530,000 distinct CDR3 sequences, approximately 15% detected once. In patients aged 18 to 65, hyperthyroidism was newly diagnosed, with duration under 2 months. The PBMCs were sourced from fresh peripheral blood (about 10 ml). The J segment lost 4 bases and the V segment lost 7 bases, leaving 10 bases of the junction unmatched. The CDR3 sequence is 15 residues long. Germline V gene lookup returns CDR1 SQVTM and CDR2 ANQGSEA. This clonotype appeared a single time.

This chain uses TRBV29-1 with TRBJ2-3; 11 nucleotides agree with TRBD1. The sequenced sample consisted of blood. The clonotype comes from a woman between 18 and 30 years old with Graves' hyperthyroidism. CDR3 in amino acids: CSATGTGGGSDTQYF. CDR3 DNA: TGCAGCGCCACCGGGACAGGGGGAGGTTCAGATACGCAGTATTTT.